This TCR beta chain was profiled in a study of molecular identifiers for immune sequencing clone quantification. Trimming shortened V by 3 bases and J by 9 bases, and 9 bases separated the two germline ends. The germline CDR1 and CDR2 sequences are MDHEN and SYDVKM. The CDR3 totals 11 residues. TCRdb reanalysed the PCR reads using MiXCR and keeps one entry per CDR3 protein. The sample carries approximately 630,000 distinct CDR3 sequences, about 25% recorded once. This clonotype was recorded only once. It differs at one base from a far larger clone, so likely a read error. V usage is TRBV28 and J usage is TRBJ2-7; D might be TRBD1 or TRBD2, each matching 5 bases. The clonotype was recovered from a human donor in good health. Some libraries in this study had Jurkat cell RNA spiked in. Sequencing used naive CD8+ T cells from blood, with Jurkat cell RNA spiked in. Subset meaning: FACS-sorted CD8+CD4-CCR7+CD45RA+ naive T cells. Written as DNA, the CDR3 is TGTGCCAGCAGTTTGGGGACCGGGCAGTACTTC. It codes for CASSLGTGQYF.